This T cell receptor beta chain was profiled in a study of shared clonotypes between healthy human individuals (TCRdb year 2020). As for the study more broadly: The cohort included three men and a couple of women between 18 and 49 years of age. Per donor, three plates each were used for CD4 naive and CD4 memory, two for CD8 naive, and one for CD8 memory. To estimate repertoire size and how much clonotype sharing occurs between individuals, the study deeply sequenced the blood TCR repertoires of several healthy adults. Different laboratories and diverse techniques were used to prepare libraries and sequence TCR repertoires, to increase sequencing depth and limit assay-specific biases. Between about 0.9 and 10 billion PBMCs per donor were obtained by leukapheresis.

Using the deep immunoSEQ assay, TCR CDR3 regions were amplified from genomic DNA by multiplex PCR. Genomic DNA extracted from each cell subset was distributed evenly over all wells of several immunoSEQ 96-well plates, and each plate served as one replicate. For sorted subsets, around 200 ng genomic DNA, equal to 25,000 to 35,000 T cell genomes, was loaded into each replicate PCR. Purified libraries were quantified with a Qubit 3.0 fluorometer, sized on a Bioanalyzer 2100, and re-quantified with the KAPA Library Quantification kit. Each immunoSEQ 96-well plate was sequenced on its own single-read 150-cycle Illumina NextSeq 550 flow cell. In the source study's methods: Because the immunoSEQ output included only junctional sequences and no quality scores, the filtering could not be the same as the filtering used for full-length reads. Sequences were annotated with PyIR, a Python wrapper for IgBLAST v1.9, and V/J genes and CDR3 were assigned using IMGT germline references. Reads were removed for weak V/J assignments (E-value above 1e-6), missing CDR3, stop codons, out-of-frame junctions, or ambiguous translated residues. V3J clonotypes were defined by identical inferred V gene, J gene, and CDR3 amino acid sequence. To compute the percentage overlap between repertoires, the number of shared unique clonotypes was divided by the size of the smaller repertoire. Three approaches were used to assess repertoire richness: RTK rarefaction, the Chao1 estimator, and Recon v2.1 estimates of unobserved clonotypes. Generation probabilities were computed with OLGA for all TCRbeta clonotypes obtained by the gDNA method from a few donors. Entries here come from immuneACCESS through TCRdb and include only in-frame sequences with V and J called. Some clones fail to appear in such tables; in the studies checked, an unresolved V gene covers under half of the shortfall, and the cause of the remainder is unknown. That table gives V, J and clone size, and the DNA gave D and trimming. In this sample the table shows roughly 2.4 million clones, approximately 96% of which occur a single time. Around 0.13% of the sample belongs to the ten largest clones.

Concerning this clone: Its specific antigen is unknown. No much larger clone is present one base from it, and per-base qualities are unavailable.

The donors were healthy, HIV-negative adults with no recently reported acute infections or vaccinations. Every donor was a Caucasian adult living in Nashville, Tennessee, USA. CD4+ T cells were enriched through magnetic negative selection, after which naive cells were positively selected on CD45RA and the remaining negative fraction served as the memory subset. Blood was collected by leukapheresis, and PBMCs were isolated by Ficoll-Histopaque density gradient centrifugation and then cryopreserved in liquid nitrogen vapor phase. Analytical flow cytometry was used to check the purity and quantity of every magnetically sorted T cell population. Each sorted fraction had its genomic DNA isolated and then quantified by UV absorbance on a Nanodrop 2000c. V is pared back by 2 bases and J by 0 bases, with 11 bases lying between the germline termini. The CDR3 runs 16 residues from the cysteine to the phenylalanine. CDR3 DNA is the only sequence kept; it has 48 bases, read in frame from the first base. As encoded in the germline V gene (reference sequence), CDR1 is MNHNY while CDR2 is SVGAGI.

Overall results and qualifications from the work: The small number of donors limited the genetic and exposure-history diversity represented. Across a handful of donors, around 5% of naive CD4, 3.5% of naive CD8, 2.3% of memory CD4, and approximately 0.42% of memory CD8 clonotypes were shared. Rarefaction of sorted-subset datasets indicated incomplete sequencing despite the large sequencing depth. Clonotypes shared by all four sorted-subset donors showed higher generation probabilities than non-shared clonotypes. Pairwise subsampling indicated that sequencing depth was expected to affect the degree of clonotype sharing among donors. Sampling was limited to blood, and TCR repertoires in tissue likely differ from TCR repertoires in blood. Naive subsets generally had larger estimated clonotype richness than memory subsets did.

The V and J segments used are TRBV6-6 and TRBJ1-5, and TRBD1 may be the D gene, going by 5 matching bases. What was sequenced was naive CD4+ T cells sorted from blood. In the paper's terms, the cell subset or site label means: CD45RA+ positively selected. This TCR was sampled from a man between 18 and 35 years old in good health. The CDR3 region has the sequence CASSYPDSYSNQPQHF. At the DNA level, the sequence is TGTGCCAGCAGTTACCCAGACAGTTATAGCAATCAGCCCCAGCATTTT.